This T cell receptor (beta chain) was identified during a study of blood T cell repertoires in COVID-19. Study overall: Donors in the United States, Italy and Spain gave samples during acute or convalescent COVID-19. The cDNA or gDNA used as material had been derived from T cells, B-cell-depleted T cells, or PBMCs.

In the study's own analysis: Estimation of nucleated cell counts was performed using reference gene primer amplification. Repertoires were generated with immunoSEQ multiplex PCR, while TCRdb's copy carries only in-frame clones and drops some. V and J calls and clone size come straight from that table; D and trimming were deduced from the DNA. The table includes some 80,000 clones, 85% to 90% detected once. The CDR3 spans 14 residues. Germline-derived CDR1 and CDR2 are SGHRS and YFSETQ. Losses at the gene ends were 4 bases for V and 10 bases for J; bases not matched to a gene: 9. Material for sequencing was peripheral blood. The origin of this receptor is a human donor in a cohort sampled during active COVID-19. The chain is built from TRBV5-1 and TRBJ2-1, with 9 bases that match TRBD1. CDR3 sequence: CASSPRTGVVEQFF. For the CDR3, the DNA is TGCGCCAGCAGCCCACGGACAGGGGTTGTAGAGCAGTTCTTC.